Described below is a single TCR beta chain sequence and its context. The data are from a study of blood T cell repertoires in COVID-19. Sequencing used immunoSEQ multiplex PCR; TCRdb keeps in-frame clones, though not all of them. The sample has about 310,000 clones; about 87% are singletons. This receptor was taken from a woman aged 45 to 65 who had recovered from COVID-19. Sequencing was done on a sample of peripheral blood.

The CDR3 spells CASSRITTGSHEQFF. CDR3 DNA sequence: TGTGCCAGCAGCCGAATAACGACAGGGAGCCATGAGCAGTTCTTC. This chain connects TRBV7-8 to TRBJ2-1; 7 bases line up with TRBD1. CDR1 and CDR2 (germline): SGHVS, FQNEAQ. The CDR3 runs 15 residues. V was clipped by 5 bases and J by 8 bases; unmatched bases: 12.